The rows below give T cell receptor beta chains drawn from one sample of a study of cytomegalovirus exposure and HLA in healthy donors. Using immunoSEQ multiplex PCR, the repertoire was profiled, and TCRdb retains in-frame clones only, with some absent. The sample holds under 300,000 clones; 86% are singletons and the top ten take 4%. Sequencing was done on a sample of PBMCs. These TCRs come from a man in his forties or fifties in good health and CMV-seropositive. The CDR3 runs from the conserved cysteine through the conserved F or W. The D gene is left open where the match is weak. Only part of the rows carry a size: once, few, many, or a class if the clone is expanded.

size,V,J,D,DNA,CDR3
.,TRBV19,TRBJ1-4,.,TGTGCCAGCCAGGAAGGAGGAGGTCTGGGTACTAATGAAAAACTGTTTTTT,CASQEGGGLGTNEKLFF
.,TRBV5-6,TRBJ2-1,TRBD2,TGTGCCAGCAGCTTGGGACTAGCGGGAGATCCCTCCTACAATGAGCAGTTCTTC,CASSLGLAGDPSYNEQFF
.,TRBV13,TRBJ1-6,.,TGTGCCAGCAGCTCCCGTTCACCCCTCCACTTT,CASSSRSPLHF
.,TRBV2,TRBJ2-2,.,TGTGCCAGCAGTGAAGCGTTGTACGGGGAGCTGTTTTTT,CASSEALYGELFF
.,TRBV7-8,TRBJ2-1,.,TGTGCCAGCAGCTTAGGGGCCCCGCGGGGTGAGCAGTTCTTC,CASSLGAPRGEQFF
.,TRBV5-8,TRBJ1-2,TRBD1,TGTGCCAGCGTTCAGGGGGCTCCGCGGGGCTACACCTTC,CASVQGAPRGYTF
.,TRBV28,TRBJ1-3,.,TGTGCCAGCAGCCTCGGGTTGATCTCTGGAAACACCATATATTTT,CASSLGLISGNTIYF
.,TRBV27,TRBJ2-1,.,TGTGCCAGCAGCCAACGGGGGACAGCCCATAAAAACTACAATGAGCAGTTCTTC,CASSQRGTAHKNYNEQFF
.,TRBV27,TRBJ2-3,TRBD2,TGTGCCAGCAGTTTAATTTTGGGGAGGGATTATACGCAGTATTTT,CASSLILGRDYTQYF
few,TRBV5-1,TRBJ2-1,.,TGCGCCAGCAGCACGACAACCTACAATGAGCAGTTCTTC,CASSTTTYNEQFF
.,TRBV27,TRBJ1-2,.,TGTGCCAGCAGTTTAAGAAGGACAGCTAACTATGGCTACACCTTC,CASSLRRTANYGYTF
few,TRBV4-3,TRBJ1-4,TRBD1,TGCGCCAGCAGCCTAGACAGGGGCACTAATGAAAAACTGTTTTTT,CASSLDRGTNEKLFF
.,TRBV7-9,TRBJ1-5,TRBD1,TGTTCCAGCAGCTTAGCCTCAGGGGGGTTCAATCAGCCCCAGCATTTT,CSSSLASGGFNQPQHF
.,TRBV28,TRBJ2-7,.,TGTGCCAGCAGCTCACCTAACTACGAGCAGTACTTC,CASSSPNYEQYF
few,TRBV5-1,TRBJ1-1,.,TGCGCCAGCAGGCACGGACGGGGGGCGGGAACTGAAGCTTTCTTT,CASRHGRGAGTEAFF
.,TRBV28,TRBJ2-7,TRBD2,TGTGCCAGCAGTTCAATGAGGTCCGGACTAGAGCACGAGCAGTACTTC,CASSSMRSGLEHEQYF
.,TRBV28,TRBJ1-5,TRBD1,TGTGCCAGCAGTATGGGACAGTCTAGCAATCAGCCCCAGCATTTT,CASSMGQSSNQPQHF
.,TRBV7-8,TRBJ1-5,TRBD1,TGTGCCAGCAGCTTAGACGGGACAGGGTCGGATCAGCCCCAGCATTTT,CASSLDGTGSDQPQHF
.,TRBV6-5,TRBJ2-4,.,TGTGCCAGCAGTCCTGGACAACTAGCCAAAAACATTCAGTACTTC,CASSPGQLAKNIQYF
.,TRBV6-1,TRBJ2-7,TRBD1,TGTGCCAGCAGGGCCGGGACAGGCTCCTACGAGCAGTACTTC,CASRAGTGSYEQYF
.,TRBV4-1,TRBJ2-7,.,TGCGCCAGCAGCCAAGATTCCGCCTACGAGCAGTACTTC,CASSQDSAYEQYF
few,TRBV28,TRBJ1-2,TRBD1,TGTGCCAGCAGTGAGGGGGCTGTCTACACCTTC,CASSEGAVYTF
.,TRBV14,TRBJ2-1,TRBD2,TGTGCCAGCAGCCCGAGACTAGCGGGCTTCAATGAGCAGTTCTTC,CASSPRLAGFNEQFF
.,TRBV5-6,TRBJ2-7,TRBD1,TGTGCCAGCTCGACAGGGAGCTCCTACGAGCAGTACTTC,CASSTGSSYEQYF
.,TRBV7-3,TRBJ2-3,.,TGTGCCAGCAGCTTCCGACAGGCCCACACAGATACGCAGTATTTT,CASSFRQAHTDTQYF
.,TRBV6-6,TRBJ2-2,TRBD1,TGTGCCAGCAGTTACGGACAGGGACCCACCGGGGAGCTGTTTTTT,CASSYGQGPTGELFF
once,TRBV18,TRBJ2-5,.,TGTGCCAGCTCACCACGGACCGGTGGGGAGGAGACCCAGTACTTC,CASSPRTGGEETQYF
few,TRBV28,TRBJ2-1,.,TGTGCCAGCAGTTTAGTTGGACAGACAGGCTCCTACAATGAGCAGTTCTTC,CASSLVGQTGSYNEQFF
.,TRBV2,TRBJ2-5,.,TGTGCCAGCAGTGAAAAGCTGCGGCAAGAGACCCAGTACTTC,CASSEKLRQETQYF
.,TRBV5-1,TRBJ1-1,.,TGCGCCAGCAGCGGACACAGGGCCCCGAACACTGAAGCTTTCTTT,CASSGHRAPNTEAFF
.,TRBV7-8,TRBJ2-1,TRBD1,TGTGCCAGCAGCCTCCCCGGGACAGGGGGTTGGAATGAGCAGTTCTTC,CASSLPGTGGWNEQFF
.,TRBV28,TRBJ1-2,.,TGTGCCAGCAGTCCCTCGGTAGGGGGGGTCTATGGCTACACCTTC,CASSPSVGGVYGYTF
.,TRBV15,TRBJ2-1,TRBD2,TGTGCCGCCAGCACTAGCGCCACAAACTACAATGAGCAGTTCTTC,CAASTSATNYNEQFF
.,TRBV19,TRBJ2-1,TRBD2,TGTGCCAGTAGAGCTTCACTAGCGGGAGGTAAATACAATGAGCAGTTCTTC,CASRASLAGGKYNEQFF
.,TRBV27,TRBJ2-7,.,TGTGCCAGCCAAATCCCCCGACAGGGAGGATACGAGCAGTACTTC,CASQIPRQGGYEQYF
.,TRBV18,TRBJ2-3,TRBD2,TGTGCCAGCTCACCACTAGGGAGGGACACAGATACGCAGTATTTT,CASSPLGRDTDTQYF
.,TRBV7-8,TRBJ2-5,TRBD1,TGTGCCAGCAGCTTAGCTATCCGGGACAGGGGCATGGGAGAGACCCAGTACTTC,CASSLAIRDRGMGETQYF
.,TRBV7-2,TRBJ1-1,.,TGTGCCAGCAGCTTAGCGGGCACCAACACTGAAGCTTTCTTT,CASSLAGTNTEAFF
.,TRBV9,TRBJ2-7,.,TGTGCCAGCAGCCCTGGGGCCTACTCCTACGAGCAGTACTTC,CASSPGAYSYEQYF
.,TRBV4-1,TRBJ2-7,.,TGCGCCAGCAGCCAAACCTGGGCCAGCCCTTTGACCTACGAGCAGTACTTC,CASSQTWASPLTYEQYF
.,TRBV18,TRBJ1-2,.,TGTGCCAGCTCACCGGAAGGGACTACTAACTATGGCTACACCTTC,CASSPEGTTNYGYTF
.,TRBV5-1,TRBJ2-5,TRBD1,TGCGCCAGCAGCTCTGCACAGGGGGCGAAGACCCAGTACTTC,CASSSAQGAKTQYF
.,TRBV6-1,TRBJ1-1,.,TGTGCCAGCAGTGAACTTGGGGGGGACACTGAAGCTTTCTTT,CASSELGGDTEAFF
once,TRBV27,TRBJ1-5,.,TGTGCCAGCAGTTTCGGAGGGAATCAGCCCCAGCATTTT,CASSFGGNQPQHF
few,TRBV28,TRBJ2-7,TRBD1,TGTGCCAGCATTGCAGGGGGCAGGTCGTACGAGCAGTACTTC,CASIAGGRSYEQYF
.,TRBV15,TRBJ2-7,TRBD2,TGTGCCACCAGCAGACCCAAAGCAAGACTAGCGTGGAGCTCCTACGAGCAGTACTTC,CATSRPKARLAWSSYEQYF
once,TRBV29-1,TRBJ2-5,TRBD1,TGCAGCGTTCGGACAGGGGAAGGGGAGACCCAGTACTTC,CSVRTGEGETQYF
few,TRBV5-1,TRBJ2-7,.,TGCGCCAGCAGCTACGGGACTGGCTCCTACGAGCAGTACTTC,CASSYGTGSYEQYF
.,TRBV30,TRBJ2-7,.,TGTGCCTGGAGTGGGAGTCAGGGGCTATTCCACGAGCAGTACTTC,CAWSGSQGLFHEQYF
.,TRBV7-2,TRBJ2-3,.,TGTGCCAGCAGCCCCATCCGGGACTTCACAGATACGCAGTATTTT,CASSPIRDFTDTQYF
.,TRBV6-1,TRBJ2-6,.,TGTGCCAGCGCTAGGAGCACTGGGGCCAACGTCCTGACTTTC,CASARSTGANVLTF